The clone carrying this TCR beta chain was recorded a few times. Systemic immunosuppression or autoimmune disease history was grounds to exclude patients. Some clones are missing from TCRdb's copy, which holds only in-frame ones; the method was immunoSEQ multiplex PCR. The sample yields 50,000 to 60,000 clones, around 85% seen once. The sample belongs to a study of OX40 agonist ivuxolimab in advanced cancers. Overall study: Patients enrolled in dose escalation were diagnosed with hepatocellular carcinoma, melanoma, renal cell or head and neck cancer. Prior anti-PD-1, anti-PD-L1 or anti-CTLA-4 therapy did not bar entry, and about 40% had some.

The TCR originated in an adult with an advanced solid tumor such as melanoma, head and neck, liver or kidney cancer. Sequenced material: CD4+ or CD8+ T cells sorted from blood, taken in a trial of the OX40 agonist ivuxolimab.

The CDR3 loop is CASSRLQDNTEAFF. CDR3 nucleotide sequence: TGTGCCAGCAGCCGACTTCAGGATAACACTGAAGCTTTCTTT. The V and J genes are TRBV11-2 and TRBJ1-1; D unresolved. The CDR3 covers 14 residues. V gave up 5 bases and J gave up 2 bases, with 12 bases separating them. Germline CDR1 SGHAT, CDR2 FQNNGV.